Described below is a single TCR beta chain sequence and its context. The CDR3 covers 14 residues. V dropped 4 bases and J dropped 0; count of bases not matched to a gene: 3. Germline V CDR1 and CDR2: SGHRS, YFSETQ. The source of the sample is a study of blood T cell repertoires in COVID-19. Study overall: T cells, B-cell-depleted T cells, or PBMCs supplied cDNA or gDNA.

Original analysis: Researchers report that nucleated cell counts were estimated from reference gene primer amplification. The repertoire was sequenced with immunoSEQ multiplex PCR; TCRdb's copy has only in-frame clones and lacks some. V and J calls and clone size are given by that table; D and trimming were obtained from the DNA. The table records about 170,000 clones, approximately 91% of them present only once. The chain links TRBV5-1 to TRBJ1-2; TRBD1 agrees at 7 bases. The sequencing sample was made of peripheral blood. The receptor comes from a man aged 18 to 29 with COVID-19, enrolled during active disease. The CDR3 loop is CASSEGTANYGYTF. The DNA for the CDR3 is TGCGCCAGCAGCGAAGGGACAGCTAACTATGGCTACACCTTC.